The entry that follows covers one T cell receptor (beta chain) sequence. This sample stems from a study of CD8 T cells in Susac syndrome. High-throughput TCR beta sequencing covered peripheral CD8+ and CD4+ T cells. The multiple sclerosis controls were treatment-naive patients affected by stable or active relapsing-remitting disease. Both CD4+ and CD8+ T cells were negatively isolated, and TEMRA cells underwent FACS enrichment. A quantity of about 0.45 to 1 ug RNA underwent reverse transcription using random hexamers. TCRdb passed the immunoSEQ multiplex PCR reads through MiXCR, listing each CDR3 protein once. Among 150,000 to 200,000 distinct CDR3 sequences, approximately 95% were seen once, and the ten largest hold around 0.097%. Germline loops: CDR1 MNHEY, CDR2 SMNVEV (reference sequence). Unmatched junction bases numbered 2, after V lost 2 bases and J lost 4 bases. This CDR3 has 15 residues.

The chain couples TRBV27 to TRBJ1-6; 7 bases are a match to TRBD1. The sequence was obtained from a human donor with multiple sclerosis. Material: CD4+ T cells from PBMCs. This chain's CDR3 is CASSLTGQYNSPLHF. DNA of the CDR3: TGTGCCAGCAGTTTAACGGGACAGTATAATTCACCCCTCCACTTT.